The clone carrying this T cell receptor beta chain has ten or more counts. Its antigen is not known. This specimen comes from a study of early T cells in non-severe SARS-CoV-2 infection. Looking at the study overall: Sequenced material consisted of bulk RNA (from unsorted whole blood), and chains were unpaired.

Whole-study findings and limits: Clonotype matching in VDJdb favored anti-spike CD8 responses and did not capture private and CD4 specificities.

CDR3 size: 16 residues. V trimming: 1 base; J trimming: 7 bases; junction bases outside the gene matches: 8. Looked up from germline, CDR1 is KGHDR and CDR2 is SFDVKD. Each cDNA molecule carried a unique molecular identifier. TCRdb re-analysed the 5' RACE reads in MiXCR, keeping a single row per CDR3 protein. The sample contains some 49,000 distinct CDR3 sequences, about 11% of which appear only once. This TCR came from an adult who was a healthcare worker with PCR-confirmed SARS-CoV-2 infection or an uninfected control (not recorded which). This chain joins TRBV24-1 and TRBJ2-1; 8 positions agree with TRBD2. Sequencing input: whole blood. The chain's CDR3 is CATSDFDGRAGNEQFF. As DNA, the CDR3 is TGTGCCACCAGTGATTTCGACGGGAGGGCCGGTAATGAGCAGTTCTTC.